The 28 T cell receptor beta chains below all came from one sample that was sequenced in a study of control samples from healthy donors and cancer patients. Assay used: immunoSEQ multiplex PCR; TCRdb lists only in-frame clones, some missing. The top ten clones hold 0.95% to 1.3% of a sample with about 120,000 clones, around 87% of them seen once. The source material was PBMCs. The receptors were gathered from a woman aged 50 to 65 with colorectal cancer.

The chain joins TRBV30 to TRBJ1-1; D might be TRBD1 (6 bases). The CDR3 covers 15 residues. V lost 1 base, J lost 6 bases, and 18 bases lay in between. CDR1 is GTSNPN and CDR2 is SVGIG in the germline V gene (reference sequence). CDR3 loop: CAWSGMTGPLAEAFF. DNA of the CDR3: TGTGCCTGGAGTGGGATGACAGGCCCATTGGCTGAAGCTTTCTTT.

This rearrangement joins TRBV7-2 to TRBJ2-6; D gene ambiguous. Looked up from germline, CDR1 is SGHTA and CDR2 is FQGNSA. This CDR3 is 15 amino acids long. The ends were cut back, 0 bases at V and 2 bases at J, with 5 bases in the middle. The CDR3 DNA sequence: TGTGCCAGCAGCTTAGCGACCCCTGGGGCCAACGTCCTGACTTTC. Encoded protein: CASSLATPGANVLTF. The variable domain in full, completed from reference TRBV7-2 and TRBJ2-6, reads GAGVSQSPSNKVTEKGKDVELRCDPISGHTALYWYRQSLGQGLEFLIYFQGNSAPDKSGLPSDRFSAERTGGSVSTLTIQRTQQEDSAVYLCASSLATPGANVLTFGAGSRLTVL.

This chain links TRBV5-6 with TRBJ1-6; 11 bases map to TRBD1. V dropped 3 bases and J dropped 9; count of bases not matched to a gene: 8. Germline CDR1 and CDR2: SGHDT and YYEEEE. The CDR3 length is 16 residues. The CDR3 loop is CASSSGQGAVSSPLHF. The CDR3 coding sequence is TGTGCCAGCAGCTCCGGACAGGGGGCAGTTAGTTCACCCCTCCACTTT.

The genes are TRBV3-1 (or the pseudogene TRBV3-2) and TRBJ1-2; 11 nucleotides match TRBD1. There are 14 residues in the CDR3. Germline assignment: CDR1 LGHDT and CDR2 YNNKEL (reference sequence). V was clipped by 4 bases and J by 12 bases; unmatched bases: 10. The DNA for the CDR3 is TGTGCCAGCAGCCCTGGACAGGGGGCGGGGATCCACACCTTC. Protein product: CASSPGQGAGIHTF.

The rearrangement uses TRBV2 and TRBJ2-5, with D perhaps matching TRBD1 (5 bases). The germline V gene has CDR1 SNHLY and CDR2 FYNNEI. The CDR3 extends over 15 amino acids. The germline V and J ends were trimmed by 5 bases and 1 base, with 14 bases remaining between them. The CDR3, as DNA: TGTGCCAGCAGTATGAACCCCAGGGCCCAAGAGACCCAGTACTTC. It codes for CASSMNPRAQETQYF.

This clone was counted once. The chain is built from TRBV29-1 and TRBJ2-1; 7 nucleotides align to TRBD2. Germline V CDR1 and CDR2: SQVTM, ANQGSEA. Trimming took 5 bases from V and 4 from J; bases not matched to a gene: 5. The CDR3 totals 13 residues. CDR3 in amino acids: CSVYISGYNEQFF. DNA of the CDR3: TGCAGCGTTTATATTAGCGGGTACAATGAGCAGTTCTTC.

This clone was counted between two and nine times. This chain links TRBV7-2 with TRBJ1-6; D is unresolved. The CDR3 length is 14 residues. CDR1 SGHTA and CDR2 FQGNSA come from the germline V gene. Trimming stripped 6 bases from V and 7 bases from J, with 13 bases between. CDR3 DNA: TGTGCCAGCAGGTCCGGGTGGCGAAATTCACCCCTCCACTTT. This translates into CASRSGWRNSPLHF.

This sequence joins TRBV28 and TRBJ2-3; 10 bases align to TRBD2. The CDR3 covers 15 residues. V lost 10 bases to trimming and J lost 9 bases; unmatched junction nucleotides: 16. The germline CDR1 and CDR2 sequences are MDHEN and SYDVKM. The CDR3 reads CATGTSGTGRRTQYF. Here the CDR3 DNA reads TGTGCCACCGGAACTAGCGGGACCGGTCGAAGGACGCAGTATTTT.

The genes are TRBV5-1 and TRBJ2-1; maybe TRBD1 (6 bases). CDR1 and CDR2 from the germline V gene are SGHRS and YFSETQ. The length of the CDR3 is 14 residues. V was cut by 4 bases and J by 7 bases, with 15 bases left in between. CDR3 loop: CASSLGHSLNEQFF. The CDR3 DNA reads as TGCGCCAGCAGCCTGGGACACTCCCTGAATGAGCAGTTCTTC.

This clone was seen once. The chain has TRBV29-1 and TRBJ2-6, with D uncertain. This CDR3 has 13 amino acids. CDR1 and CDR2 from the germline V gene are SQVTM and ANQGSEA. V lost 5 bases and J 0 bases, leaving 5 bases between the germline ends. CDR3 protein: CSVYRSGANVLTF. The CDR3 nucleotides read TGCAGCGTTTATCGCTCTGGGGCCAACGTCCTGACTTTC.

The chain combines TRBV7-2 with TRBJ1-2; 8 nucleotides line up with TRBD1. The CDR3 loop spans 17 amino acids. V lost 5 bases, J lost 7 bases, and 18 bases stayed unmatched. Looked up from germline, CDR1 is SGHTA and CDR2 is FQGNSA. CDR3 DNA: TGTGCCAGCAGCCCCAACCGTCCCCAGGGGGCCCTTCGTGGCTACACCTTC. Encoded protein: CASSPNRPQGALRGYTF.

As to this clone: The sample holds other DNA sequences that translate to the same CDR3. This chain connects TRBV2 to TRBJ2-7; D is uncertain. Germline assignment: CDR1 SNHLY and CDR2 FYNNEI. V gave up 4 bases and J gave up 0 bases, with 10 bases separating them. The CDR3 is 14 amino acids. CDR3: CASSAGSLSYEQYF. CDR3 nucleotides: TGTGCCAGCAGTGCTGGATCACTCTCCTACGAGCAGTACTTC.

This clone was counted once. This sequence joins TRBV5-1 and TRBJ2-5; D is possibly TRBD1 or TRBD2 (5 bases each). The CDR3 covers 15 residues. Germline CDR1 reads SGHRS; CDR2 reads YFSETQ. V gave up 0 bases and J gave up 7 bases, with 16 bases separating them. In nucleotides, the CDR3 is TGCGCCAGCAGCTTGGACCACACAGGAGGTGGGACCCAGTACTTC. Its translation: CASSLDHTGGGTQYF. The whole variable domain, filled in from reference TRBV5-1 and TRBJ2-5, reads KAGVTQTPRYLIKTRGQQVTLSCSPISGHRSVSWYQQTPGQGLQFLFEYFSETQRNKGNFPGRFSGRQFSNSRSEMNVSTLELGDSALYLCASSLDHTGGGTQYFGPGTRLLVL.

The chain couples TRBV30 to TRBJ2-1; the match to TRBD2 covers 11 bases. This CDR3 has 13 residues. The V gene's germline CDR1 is GTSNPN and CDR2 SVGIG (reference sequence). After removal of 4 bases from V and 6 bases from J, the junction contained 2 bases not matched to a gene. The CDR3: CAWKLAGGNEQFF. Written as DNA, the CDR3 is TGTGCCTGGAAGCTAGCGGGGGGCAATGAGCAGTTCTTC.

The J gene is TRBJ1-1, the V gene TRBV20-1, with D uncertain. There are 12 residues in the CDR3. Per germline, CDR1 DFQATT and CDR2 SNEGSKA (reference sequence). V lost 3 bases, J lost 0 bases, and 5 bases lay in between. The CDR3 DNA follows: TGCAGTGCTAGTCTGATGAACACTGAAGCTTTCTTT. Residues: CSASLMNTEAFF.

This clone was seen just once. The chain uses TRBV7-9 and TRBJ2-3; perhaps TRBD1 as D (5 bases). From germline, CDR1 is SEHNR and CDR2 FQNEAQ (reference sequence). V shed 5 bases and J shed 2 bases, with 11 bases lying between them. The CDR3 is 14 amino acids. DNA of the CDR3: TGTGCCAGCAGCACTCAGGGATTCACAGATACGCAGTATTTT. Protein product: CASSTQGFTDTQYF.

Regarding this clone: It is unclear where the CDR3 begins or ends on the DNA, so no DNA is shown, and the CDR3 is as TCRdb lists it. The rearrangement joins TRBV2 to TRBJ1-5; the DNA was not used to check the table's D call, TRBD1. The CDR3 region is 16 residues in length, termini included. The germline V gene has CDR1 SNHLY and CDR2 FYNNEI. Here the CDR3 reads CACSAGQGLGNQPQHF.

The chain links TRBV11-2 to TRBJ2-1; 9 bases line up with TRBD1. V shed 4 bases, J shed 12 bases, and the junction held 13 bases outside the gene matches. The germline V gene has CDR1 SGHAT and CDR2 FQNNGV. The CDR3 has 15 residues. The CDR3 bases are TGTGCCAGCAGCTCCCGGGACAGGGAGGTTTCTGGGCAGTTCTTC. This translates into CASSSRDREVSGQFF.

This chain connects TRBV9 to TRBJ2-1; weak D call: TRBD2 (6 bases). The V and J ends lost 0 bases and 3 bases respectively, with 10 bases between them. The length of the CDR3 is 15 residues. Germline loops: CDR1 SGDLS, CDR2 YYNGEE. The CDR3 sequence is CASSVVAGLYNEQFF. In DNA form, the CDR3 reads TGTGCCAGCAGCGTAGTTGCGGGGCTCTACAATGAGCAGTTCTTC.

The rearrangement joins TRBV2 to TRBJ2-7, with 12 nucleotides matching TRBD2. This CDR3 region has 14 residues. Germline V lookup: CDR1 SNHLY, CDR2 FYNNEI. J lost 4 bases, V lost 5 bases, and 3 bases had no gene match. CDR3 sequence (DNA): TGTGCCAGCAGTCCGACTAGCGGGAGTTACGAGCAGTACTTC. It codes for CASSPTSGSYEQYF.

V and J are TRBV18 and TRBJ2-7; D may match TRBD1 or TRBD2 (5 bases each). The CDR3 loop spans 14 amino acids. Trimming left V 2 bases short and J 5 bases short, with 13 bases between. The germline CDR1 and CDR2 sequences are KGHSH and LQKENI. As DNA, the CDR3 is TGTGCCAGCTCACCAATGCGCCGGGACGACGAGCAGTACTTC. Amino acids: CASSPMRRDDEQYF.

V usage is TRBV7-2 and J usage is TRBJ2-3; D is perhaps TRBD2 (7 bases). The CDR3 loop spans 15 amino acids. CDR1 and CDR2 (germline): SGHTA, FQGNSA. V lost 5 bases and J lost 5, with 17 bases in between. This chain's CDR3 is CASSLGGASGDTQYF. The CDR3 DNA reads TGTGCCAGCAGCCTTGGGGGGGCTAGCGGAGATACGCAGTATTTT.

This clone appeared a single time. This sequence joins TRBV5-1 and TRBJ1-1; TRBD1 aligns across 8 bases. Germline assignment: CDR1 SGHRS and CDR2 YFSETQ. The CDR3 runs to 14 residues. After removal of 4 bases from V and 1 base from J, the junction contained 3 bases not matched to a gene. In DNA form, the CDR3 reads TGCGCCAGCAGCACGGGACAGGCGAACACTGAAGCTTTCTTT. Residues: CASSTGQANTEAFF.

This chain connects TRBV5-1 to TRBJ2-1; D could derive from TRBD1 or TRBD2 (5 bases each). Looked up from germline, CDR1 is SGHRS and CDR2 is YFSETQ. Trimming removed 4 bases at V and 6 bases at J, with 20 bases between. CDR3 length equals 16 residues. The CDR3 spells CASSPLDQEGINEQFF. CDR3 coding DNA: TGCGCCAGCAGCCCCTTGGACCAAGAGGGGATCAATGAGCAGTTCTTC.

The chain is built from TRBV20-1 and TRBJ1-3, with 7 bases matching TRBD1. The V and J ends lost 3 bases and 4 bases, in that order; junction bases with no gene match: 3. Germline values: CDR1 DFQATT, CDR2 SNEGSKA (reference sequence). The CDR3 runs 13 residues. The CDR3: CSASSTGGNTIYF. The CDR3 nucleotides are TGCAGTGCTAGTTCGACAGGGGGAAACACCATATATTTT.

This sequence joins TRBV2 and TRBJ1-1; D perhaps matches TRBD1 (5 bases). The CDR3 covers 14 residues. Trimming pared 7 bases from V and 5 bases from J, leaving 17 bases between. Per the germline V gene, CDR1 is SNHLY and CDR2 is FYNNEI. The DNA of the CDR3 is TGTGCCAGCACCGAGATCCAGGGTTATACTGAAGCTTTCTTT. The encoded protein is CASTEIQGYTEAFF. Looking up the rest from reference TRBV2 and TRBJ1-1 gives the full variable domain: EPEVTQTPSHQVTQMGQEVILRCVPISNHLYFYWYRQILGQKVEFLVSFYNNEISEKSEIFDDQFSVERPDGSNFTLKIRSTKLEDSAMYFCASTEIQGYTEAFFGQGTRLTVV.

The rearrangement links TRBV6-1 to TRBJ2-7; D not certain. Trimming pared 2 bases from V and 1 base from J, leaving 9 bases between. Germline assignment: CDR1 MNHNS and CDR2 SASEGT. There are 14 residues in the CDR3. The CDR3 is CASSEIARSYEQYF. The CDR3 nucleotides are TGTGCCAGCAGTGAAATTGCACGATCCTACGAGCAGTACTTC.

The chain links TRBV29-1 to TRBJ2-2; D is perhaps TRBD1 (6 bases). With 4 bases removed from V and 5 bases from J, the gap between germline ends came to 14 bases. CDR1 is SQVTM and CDR2 is ANQGSEA in the germline V gene. The CDR3 extends over 14 amino acids. This CDR3 reads CSVVVSRGTGELFF. As DNA, the CDR3 is TGCAGCGTTGTCGTATCCAGGGGTACCGGGGAGCTGTTTTTT.